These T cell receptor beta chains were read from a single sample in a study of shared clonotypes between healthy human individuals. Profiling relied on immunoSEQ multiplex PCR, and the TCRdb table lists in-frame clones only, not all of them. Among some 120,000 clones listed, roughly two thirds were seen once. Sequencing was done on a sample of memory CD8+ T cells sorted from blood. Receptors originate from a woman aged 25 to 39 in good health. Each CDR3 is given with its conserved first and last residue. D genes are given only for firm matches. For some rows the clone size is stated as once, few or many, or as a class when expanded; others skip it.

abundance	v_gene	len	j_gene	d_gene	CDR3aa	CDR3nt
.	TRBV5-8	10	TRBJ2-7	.	CASSFNKGNF	TGTGCCAGCAGCTTTAATAAGGGCAACTTC
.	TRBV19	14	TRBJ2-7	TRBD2	CASKRAGPPNEQYF	TGTGCCAGTAAGAGAGCGGGACCTCCAAACGAGCAGTACTTC
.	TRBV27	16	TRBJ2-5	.	CASRQVPGRGKETQYF	TGTGCCAGCAGACAAGTCCCCGGTAGAGGGAAAGAGACCCAGTACTTC
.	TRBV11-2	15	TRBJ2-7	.	CASSIPGLSSYEQYF	TGTGCCAGCAGCATTCCGGGACTCAGCTCCTACGAGCAGTACTTC
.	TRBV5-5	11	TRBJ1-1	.	CASGPGGEAFF	TGTGCCAGCGGACCCGGAGGGGAGGCTTTCTTT
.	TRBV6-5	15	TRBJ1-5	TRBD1	CASSSTGSGNQPQHF	TGTGCCAGCAGCTCGACAGGGTCAGGCAATCAGCCCCAGCATTTT
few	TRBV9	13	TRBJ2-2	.	CASSPLGTGELFF	TGTGCCAGCAGCCCCTTAGGGACCGGGGAGCTGTTTTTT
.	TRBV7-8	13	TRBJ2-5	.	CASSKDRQETQYF	TGTGCCAGCAGCAAGGACAGACAAGAGACCCAGTACTTC
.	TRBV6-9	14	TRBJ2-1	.	CAGVGRPIGHEQFF	TGTGCCGGAGTCGGTCGTCCCATTGGACATGAGCAGTTCTTC
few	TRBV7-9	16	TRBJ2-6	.	CASSPPQYSGANVLTF	TGTGCCAGCAGCCCCCCACAATACTCTGGGGCCAACGTCCTGACTTTC
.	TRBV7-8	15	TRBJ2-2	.	CASSLIGDGTGELFF	TGTGCCAGCAGCTTAATCGGGGACGGGACCGGGGAGCTGTTTTTT
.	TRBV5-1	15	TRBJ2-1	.	CASSFEGEPYNEQFF	TGCGCCAGCAGCTTTGAGGGGGAGCCCTACAATGAGCAGTTCTTC
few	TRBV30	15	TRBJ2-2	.	CAWRDSNFNTGELFF	TGTGCCTGGAGGGACTCTAATTTCAACACCGGGGAGCTGTTTTTT
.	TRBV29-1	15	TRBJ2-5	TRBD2	CSVYAASGGARGQYF	TGCAGCGTCTATGCGGCTAGCGGGGGGGCCCGGGGACAGTACTTC
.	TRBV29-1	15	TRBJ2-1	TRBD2	CSVGTWDYSNNEQFF	TGCAGCGTAGGGACCTGGGACTATTCAAACAATGAGCAGTTCTTC
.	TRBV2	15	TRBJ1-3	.	CASKSDGYSGNTIYF	TGTGCCAGCAAATCGGACGGCTACTCTGGAAACACCATATATTTT
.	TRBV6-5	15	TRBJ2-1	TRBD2	CASSYSMGPGGIPFF	TGTGCCAGCAGTTACTCGATGGGCCCGGGGGGGATACCGTTCTTC
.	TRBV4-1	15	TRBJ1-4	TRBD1	CASSQHGTGDEKLFF	TGCGCCAGCAGCCAGCACGGGACAGGGGATGAAAAACTGTTTTTT
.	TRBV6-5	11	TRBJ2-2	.	CASLLAGELFF	TGTGCCAGCTTACTTGCCGGGGAGCTGTTTTTT
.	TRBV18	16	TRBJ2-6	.	CASSPLGTAGANVLTF	TGTGCCAGCTCACCGCTCGGGACGGCTGGGGCCAACGTCCTGACTTTC
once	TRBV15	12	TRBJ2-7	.	CATSGEGLEQYF	TGTGCCACCAGCGGAGAGGGCCTCGAGCAGTACTTC
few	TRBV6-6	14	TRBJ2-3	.	CASSFLSRADTQYF	TGTGCCAGCAGTTTCCTATCCAGGGCAGATACGCAGTATTTT
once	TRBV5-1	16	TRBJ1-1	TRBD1	CASSLRQGAGNTEAFF	TGCGCCAGCAGCTTACGACAGGGGGCCGGGAACACTGAAGCTTTCTTT
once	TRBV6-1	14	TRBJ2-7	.	CASSGQEAAYEQYF	TGTGCCAGCAGTGGCCAGGAGGCCGCCTACGAGCAGTACTTC
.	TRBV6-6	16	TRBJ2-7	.	CASSYPHADDPYEQYF	TGTGCCAGCAGTTACCCGCACGCCGACGATCCCTACGAGCAGTACTTC
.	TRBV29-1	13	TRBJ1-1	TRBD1	CSACDRADTEAFF	TGCAGCGCCTGCGACAGGGCAGACACTGAAGCTTTCTTT
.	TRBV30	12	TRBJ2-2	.	CAWSVHTGELFF	TGTGCCTGGAGTGTACACACCGGGGAGCTGTTTTTT
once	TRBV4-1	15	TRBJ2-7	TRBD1	CASSYGQGDDYEQYF	TGCGCCAGCAGCTACGGACAGGGGGACGACTACGAGCAGTACTTC
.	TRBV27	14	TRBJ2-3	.	CASRLALGAIPQYF	TGTGCCAGCAGACTAGCCCTTGGGGCTATACCGCAGTATTTT
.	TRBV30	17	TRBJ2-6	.	CAWSVGHSSGGANVLTF	TGTGCCTGGAGTGTTGGACATTCCTCAGGTGGGGCCAACGTCCTGACTTTC
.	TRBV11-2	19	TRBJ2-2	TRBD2	CASSHSGTSGRKIAGELFF	TGTGCCAGCAGCCACTCCGGGACTAGCGGGAGAAAAATAGCCGGGGAGCTGTTTTTT
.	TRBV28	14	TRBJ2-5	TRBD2	CASSLGREGKTQYF	TGTGCCAGCAGTTTAGGACGGGAGGGGAAGACCCAGTACTTC
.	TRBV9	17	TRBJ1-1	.	CASSAGSGPIMNTEAFF	TGTGCCAGCAGCGCCGGCAGTGGACCGATAATGAACACTGAAGCTTTCTTT
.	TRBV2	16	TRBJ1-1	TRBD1	CASRGQEGGPNTEAFF	TGTGCCAGCAGGGGACAGGAGGGGGGCCCGAACACTGAAGCTTTCTTT
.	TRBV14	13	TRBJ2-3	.	CASSQLRRHTQYF	TGTGCCAGCAGCCAATTAAGGCGCCATACGCAGTATTTT
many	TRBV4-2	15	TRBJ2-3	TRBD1	CASSPRTGDTDTQYF	TGTGCCAGCAGCCCGCGGACAGGGGACACAGATACGCAGTATTTT
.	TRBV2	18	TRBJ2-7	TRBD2	CASSESFRASGSSYEQYF	TGTGCCAGCAGTGAGTCGTTTAGAGCTAGCGGGAGCTCCTACGAGCAGTACTTC